This T cell receptor beta chain is from a study of tumor-infiltrating lymphocytes in primary liver carcinoma (dated by TCRdb to about 2017). With regard to the full study: Four to six patients with histopathologically diagnosed primary liver carcinoma underwent surgical resection in China between late 2015 and 2016. The five patients, three men and two women aged 30 to 69 years, had hepatocellular carcinoma (four) or combined HCC and intrahepatic cholangiocarcinoma (one). A total of approximately 35 specimens from 5 patients underwent TCRbeta repertoire sequencing, comprising roughly 25 tumor regions, 5 adjacent noncancerous liver tissues and 5 peripheral blood samples. The tumors of the five patients were staged as T1-T3 N0M0, with maximum diameters ranging from 4.2 to 10 cm. High reproducibility was observed for the technical replicate repertoires, with mean shared-clone rates approximately 0.92 and correlation coefficients above 0.95. Across five regions of each liver tumor, along with adjacent normal tissue and blood, the study brought together TCRbeta repertoire sequencing, expression microarrays and whole-exome sequencing. Roughly 3.65 to 7.13 million productive TCRbeta reads were obtained per sample, and no significant difference in read depth was found between tissue types. General findings and caveats noted by the study authors: Pairs of tumor regions showed greater repertoire overlap (mean around 36%) than tumor-adjacent pairs (17%) or tumor-blood pairs (around 15%), which is consistent with antigen-driven expansion. Because sequencing covered only the TCR beta chain and unpaired alpha chains were not captured, true repertoire diversity is likely underestimated. Since the samples were bulk and unsorted, there was no way to compare CD4+ and CD8+ T cell repertoires. Only 4 or 5 patients were included in the study, and the authors note that the findings should be validated in a larger study. The top 250 clones made up a significantly larger repertoire fraction in tumors than in blood (p = 0.039).

CDR3 length: 16 amino acids, cysteine to phenylalanine. This entry keeps only the CDR3 DNA: 48 bases, framed from base 1. CDR1 is given as SQVTM and CDR2 as ANQGSEA, both from the germline V gene. Starting from about 550 ng total RNA, TCRbeta-specific cDNA was produced by reverse transcription with a constant-region primer and ProtoScript II reverse transcriptase. TCRbeta libraries were built with three nested multiplex PCR rounds, a slightly modified ARM-PCR procedure. Multiplex TRBV1-TRBV30 forward primers and a Cbeta reverse primer were used in the first two PCR rounds, each of which was run for 10 cycles. Sample barcodes and Illumina adapters were added in a final 25-cycle PCR with Deep VentR polymerase. Before sequencing, amplicons of 200-500 bp were purified from gel using a QIAquick gel extraction kit. TCRbeta amplicons were sequenced on an Illumina HiSeq 2500 with 250-bp paired-end reads. Processing in the source paper ran as follows. To recover full CDR3 sequences, reads were quality-trimmed using Trimmomatic v0.33 and paired reads were then merged using FLASH v1.2.11. V, D and J germline segments were assigned to the rearranged TCRbeta sequences using MiGEC v1.2.1b. Clonotype statistics and Shannon-Wiener diversity indices were calculated with VDJtools v1.0.0. Except for diversity analysis, only each sample's 250 most abundant clonotypes were used in subsequent analyses to reduce sampling bias. TCRdb itself trimmed the public reads at Q25 with fastp, ran MiXCR and retained productive beta chains. Every entry covers one CDR3 protein and lists the most common genes and DNA from its rows. V and J calls and clone size were set by TCRdb, not the authors. This sample comprises about 310,000 distinct CDR3 sequences, approximately 60% of them detected only once. The ten largest clones represent about 9.4% of the sample.

In regard to this clonotype: The antigen it recognizes is unknown. The junction departs from the called germline gene at one end, perhaps through a read error.

Blood RNA was extracted from unsorted whole blood using TRIzol reagent, and germline DNA was obtained with the DNeasy Blood & Tissue kit. At the time of sampling, the patients had chronic HBV infection and had not received any treatment. Before surgery, four milliliters of peripheral blood were drawn into K2EDTA tubes. The receptor chain draws on TRBV29-1 and TRBJ2-7; the D segment may tentatively be TRBD1 or TRBD2, each giving 5 matched bases. The sample consisted of peripheral blood. The sequence derives from a middle-aged man with primary liver carcinoma and hepatitis B virus infection. The sequenced DNA is TGCAGCGCCATGACATCTGGGACCGGCACTCTCCATGAGCTGTACTTC. It translates to CSAMTSGTGTLHELYF.